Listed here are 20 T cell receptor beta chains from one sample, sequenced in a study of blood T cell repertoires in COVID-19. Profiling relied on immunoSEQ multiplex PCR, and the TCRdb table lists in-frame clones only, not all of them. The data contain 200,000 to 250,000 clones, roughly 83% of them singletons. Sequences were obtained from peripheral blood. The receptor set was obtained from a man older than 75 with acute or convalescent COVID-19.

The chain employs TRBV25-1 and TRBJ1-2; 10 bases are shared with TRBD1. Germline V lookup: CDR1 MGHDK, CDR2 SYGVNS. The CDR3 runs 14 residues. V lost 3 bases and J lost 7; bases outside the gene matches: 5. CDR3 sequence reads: CASSEGQGWVGYTF. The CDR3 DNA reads TGTGCCAGCAGTGAGGGACAGGGGTGGGTTGGCTACACCTTC.

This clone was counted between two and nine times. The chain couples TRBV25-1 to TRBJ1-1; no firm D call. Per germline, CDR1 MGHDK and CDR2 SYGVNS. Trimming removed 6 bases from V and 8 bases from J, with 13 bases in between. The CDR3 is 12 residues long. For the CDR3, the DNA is TGTGCCAGCAGGGAAGGGAGGGCGGAAGCTTTCTTT. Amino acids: CASREGRAEAFF.

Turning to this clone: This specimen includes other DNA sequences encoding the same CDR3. The CDR3 sequence is CASSLGQGSYGYTF. The CDR3 nucleotides are TGTGCCAGCAGTTTGGGACAGGGGTCTTATGGCTACACCTTC. This sequence joins TRBV28 and TRBJ1-2; 10 bases line up with TRBD1. Unmatched junction bases numbered 3, after V lost 3 bases and J lost 5 bases. Germline CDR1 reads MDHEN; CDR2 reads SYDVKM. This CDR3 has 14 residues.

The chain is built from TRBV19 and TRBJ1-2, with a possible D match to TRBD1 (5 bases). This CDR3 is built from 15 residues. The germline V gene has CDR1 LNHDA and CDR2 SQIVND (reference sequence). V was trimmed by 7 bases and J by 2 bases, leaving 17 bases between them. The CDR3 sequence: CASKLREVTNYGYTF. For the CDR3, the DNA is TGTGCCAGTAAACTCAGGGAGGTTACGAACTATGGCTACACCTTC.

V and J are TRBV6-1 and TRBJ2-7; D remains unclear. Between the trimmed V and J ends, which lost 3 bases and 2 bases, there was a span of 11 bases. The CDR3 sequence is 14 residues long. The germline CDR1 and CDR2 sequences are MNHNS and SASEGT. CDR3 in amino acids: CASSDIVGPYEQYF. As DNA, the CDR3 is TGTGCCAGCAGTGACATCGTGGGCCCCTACGAGCAGTACTTC.

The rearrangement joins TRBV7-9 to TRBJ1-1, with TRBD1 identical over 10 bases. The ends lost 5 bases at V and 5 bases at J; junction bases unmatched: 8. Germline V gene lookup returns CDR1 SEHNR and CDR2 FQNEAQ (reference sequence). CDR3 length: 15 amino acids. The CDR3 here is CASSVTGTGVTEAFF. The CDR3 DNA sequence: TGTGCCAGCAGCGTAACCGGGACAGGGGTAACTGAAGCTTTCTTT.

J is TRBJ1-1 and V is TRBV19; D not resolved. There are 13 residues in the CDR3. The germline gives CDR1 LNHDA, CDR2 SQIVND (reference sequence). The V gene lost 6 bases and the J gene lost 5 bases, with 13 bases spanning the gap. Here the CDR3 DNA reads TGTGCCAGTAGAAACTTGCCCTTGACTGAAGCTTTCTTT. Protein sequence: CASRNLPLTEAFF.

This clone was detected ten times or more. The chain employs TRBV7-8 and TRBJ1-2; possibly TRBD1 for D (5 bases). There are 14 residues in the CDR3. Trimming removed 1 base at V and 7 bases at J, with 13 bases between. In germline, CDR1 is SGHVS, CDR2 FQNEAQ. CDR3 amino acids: CASSLGEGLGGYTF. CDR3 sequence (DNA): TGTGCCAGCAGCTTAGGGGAGGGGTTGGGTGGCTACACCTTC.

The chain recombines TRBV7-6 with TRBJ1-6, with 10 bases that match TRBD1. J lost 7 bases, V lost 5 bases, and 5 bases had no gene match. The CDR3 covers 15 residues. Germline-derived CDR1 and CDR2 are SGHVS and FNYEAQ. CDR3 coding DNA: TGTGCCAGCAGCCCCAGGACAGGGGGAAATTCACCCCTCCACTTT. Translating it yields CASSPRTGGNSPLHF.

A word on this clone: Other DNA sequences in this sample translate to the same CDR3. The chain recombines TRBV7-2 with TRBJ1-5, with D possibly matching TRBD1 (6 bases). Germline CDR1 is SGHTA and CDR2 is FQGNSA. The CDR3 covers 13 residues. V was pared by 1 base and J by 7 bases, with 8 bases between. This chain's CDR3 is CASSLEQGQPQHF. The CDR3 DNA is TGTGCCAGCAGCTTAGAACAGGGCCAGCCCCAGCATTTT.

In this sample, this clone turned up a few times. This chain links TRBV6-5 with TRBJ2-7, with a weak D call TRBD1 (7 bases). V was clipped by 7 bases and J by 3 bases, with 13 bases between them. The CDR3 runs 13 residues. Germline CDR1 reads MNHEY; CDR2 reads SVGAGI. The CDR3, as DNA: TGTGCCAGCACCCGACAGGGAGGCTACGAGCAGTACTTC. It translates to CASTRQGGYEQYF.

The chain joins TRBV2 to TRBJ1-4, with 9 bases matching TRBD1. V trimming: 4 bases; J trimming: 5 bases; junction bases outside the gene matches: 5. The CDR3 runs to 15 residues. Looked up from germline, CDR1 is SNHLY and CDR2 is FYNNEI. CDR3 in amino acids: CASSVGQGINEKLFF. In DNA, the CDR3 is TGTGCCAGCAGTGTCGGACAGGGGATCAATGAAAAACTGTTTTTT. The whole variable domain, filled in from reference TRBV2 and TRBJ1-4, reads EPEVTQTPSHQVTQMGQEVILRCVPISNHLYFYWYRQILGQKVEFLVSFYNNEISEKSEIFDDQFSVERPDGSNFTLKIRSTKLEDSAMYFCASSVGQGINEKLFFGSGTQLSVL.

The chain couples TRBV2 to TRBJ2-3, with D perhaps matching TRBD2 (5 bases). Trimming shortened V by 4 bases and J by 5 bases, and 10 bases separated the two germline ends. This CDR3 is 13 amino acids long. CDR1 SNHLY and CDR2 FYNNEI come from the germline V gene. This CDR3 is CASSALAGDTQYF. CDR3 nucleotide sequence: TGTGCCAGCAGTGCTTTGGCGGGAGATACGCAGTATTTT. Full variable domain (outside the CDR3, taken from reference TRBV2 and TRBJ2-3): EPEVTQTPSHQVTQMGQEVILRCVPISNHLYFYWYRQILGQKVEFLVSFYNNEISEKSEIFDDQFSVERPDGSNFTLKIRSTKLEDSAMYFCASSALAGDTQYFGPGTRLTVL.

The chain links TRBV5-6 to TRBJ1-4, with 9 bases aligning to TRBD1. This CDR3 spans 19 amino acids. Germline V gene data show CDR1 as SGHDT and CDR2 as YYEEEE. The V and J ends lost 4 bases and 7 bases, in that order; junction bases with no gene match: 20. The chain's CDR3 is CASSTHANGTGIGIEKLFF. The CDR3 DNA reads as TGTGCCAGCAGCACCCACGCCAACGGGACAGGGATTGGGATTGAAAAACTGTTTTTT.

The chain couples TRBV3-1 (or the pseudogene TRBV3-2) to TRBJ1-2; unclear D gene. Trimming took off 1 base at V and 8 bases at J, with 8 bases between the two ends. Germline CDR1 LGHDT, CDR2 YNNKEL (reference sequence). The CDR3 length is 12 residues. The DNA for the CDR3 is TGTGCCAGCAGCCAAGGGGCTGTGGGCTACACCTTC. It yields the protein CASSQGAVGYTF.

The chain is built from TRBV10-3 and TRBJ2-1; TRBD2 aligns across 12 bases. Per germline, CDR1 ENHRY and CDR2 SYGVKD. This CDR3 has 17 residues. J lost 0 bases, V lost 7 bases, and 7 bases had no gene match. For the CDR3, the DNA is TGTGCCATCAAAGGACTAGCGGGACTTAGCTCCTACAATGAGCAGTTCTTC. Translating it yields CAIKGLAGLSSYNEQFF.

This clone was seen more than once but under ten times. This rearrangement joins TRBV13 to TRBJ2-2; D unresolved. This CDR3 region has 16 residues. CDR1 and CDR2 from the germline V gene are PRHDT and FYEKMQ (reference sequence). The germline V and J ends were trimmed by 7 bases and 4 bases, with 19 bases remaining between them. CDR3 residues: CASIRAGTSSTGELFF. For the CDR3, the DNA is TGTGCCAGCATTCGAGCAGGCACATCGAGCACCGGGGAGCTGTTTTTT.

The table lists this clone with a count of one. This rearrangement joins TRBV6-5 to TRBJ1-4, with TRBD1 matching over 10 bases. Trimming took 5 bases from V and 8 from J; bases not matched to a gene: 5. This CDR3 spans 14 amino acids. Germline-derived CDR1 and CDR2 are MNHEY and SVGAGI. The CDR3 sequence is CASSIRDRGEKLFF. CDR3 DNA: TGTGCCAGCAGTATTCGGGACAGGGGCGAAAAACTGTTTTTT.

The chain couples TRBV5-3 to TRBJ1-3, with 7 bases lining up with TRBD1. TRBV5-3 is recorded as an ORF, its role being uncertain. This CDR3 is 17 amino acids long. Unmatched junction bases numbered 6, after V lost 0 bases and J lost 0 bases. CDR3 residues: CARSLVVGQDSGNTIYF. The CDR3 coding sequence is TGTGCCAGAAGCTTGGTAGTTGGACAGGACTCTGGAAACACCATATATTTT.

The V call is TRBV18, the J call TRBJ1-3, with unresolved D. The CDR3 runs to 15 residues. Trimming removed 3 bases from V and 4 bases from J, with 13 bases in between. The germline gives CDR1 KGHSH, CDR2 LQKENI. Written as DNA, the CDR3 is TGTGCCAGCTCACCCCCCCTGGAGGCCGGAAACACCATATATTTT. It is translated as CASSPPLEAGNTIYF.